The 5 T cell receptor beta chains given below trace back to one sample, sequenced in a study of blood T cells in healthy people across ages. It was with a sample-barcoded 5' primer and a J-beta primer mix that a second PCR of roughly 7 to 12 cycles was run. TCRdb analysed the 5' RACE reads with MiXCR anew, one entry per CDR3 protein. This table holds about 830,000 distinct CDR3 sequences, around 62% found once. Sequencing was done on a sample of blood. These TCRs come from a man younger than 40 in good health.

This chain joins TRBV29-1 and TRBJ2-5; possibly TRBD2 for D (6 bases). CDR1 and CDR2 (germline): SQVTM, ANQGSEA. Deletions cut 5 bases from V and 2 bases from J, with 15 bases between. The CDR3 extends over 14 amino acids. The CDR3 DNA reads as TGCAGCGTTCCATCTGCGGGACCACAAGAGACCCAGTACTTC. It yields the protein CSVPSAGPQETQYF.

The chain uses TRBV6-5 and TRBJ2-3; D remains ambiguous. The CDR3 spans 11 residues. V lost 6 bases, J lost 3 bases, and 4 bases lay in between. Germline V lookup: CDR1 MNHEY, CDR2 SVGAGI. The DNA for the CDR3 is TGTGCCAGCAGGCCTACAGATACGCAGTATTTT. Translated, it gives CASRPTDTQYF.

This clonotype was picked up a small number of times. The chain links TRBV5-4 to TRBJ2-1, with D unclear. Germline V gene data show CDR1 as SGHNT and CDR2 as YYREEE (reference sequence). Trimming shortened V by 4 bases and J by 4 bases, and 18 bases separated the two germline ends. The CDR3 runs to 16 residues. In DNA form, the CDR3 reads TGTGCCAGCAGCCAATTGTCCGGATCCATATACAATGAGCAGTTCTTC. As protein: CASSQLSGSIYNEQFF.

In the case of this clonotype: The junction does not match germline at one end; this may be a read error. The chain combines TRBV14 with TRBJ2-1; 9 bases map to TRBD1. The CDR3 sequence is 16 residues long. Germline V gene lookup returns CDR1 SGHDN and CDR2 FVKESK. The CDR3 protein is CTSSLYRGLSYNEQFF. DNA of the CDR3: TGTACCAGCAGCCTATACAGGGGGCTCTCCTACAATGAGCAGTTCTTC.

This chain uses TRBV28 with TRBJ2-7, with TRBD2 identical over 11 bases. Per the germline V gene, CDR1 is MDHEN and CDR2 is SYDVKM. CDR3 size: 15 residues. The V and J ends lost 2 bases and 5 bases, in that order; junction bases with no gene match: 5. CDR3 sequence: CASSLATSGNDEQYF. The CDR3 DNA is TGTGCCAGCAGTTTAGCGACTAGCGGGAACGACGAGCAGTACTTC. Based on the CDR3 plus reference TRBV28 and TRBJ2-7, the full variable domain is DVKVTQSSRYLVKRTGEKVFLECVQDMDHENMFWYRQDPGLGLRLIYFSYDVKMKEKGDIPEGYSVSREKKERFSLILESASTNQTSMYLCASSLATSGNDEQYFGPGTRLTVT.